This passage covers 23 T cell receptor beta chains from one sample sequenced in a study of blood T cells in healthy people across ages. PCR was performed a second time for 7 to 11 cycles using a sample-barcoded 5' primer and a J-beta primer mix. Via MiXCR, TCRdb re-called the 5' RACE reads, giving one row per CDR3 protein. The sample comprises approximately 820,000 distinct CDR3 sequences, roughly 44% of which are singletons, and approximately 19% rests with the top ten. The sample was blood. These TCRs come from a man aged 55 to 70 in good health.

The chain joins TRBV20-1 to TRBJ2-2; 9 bases match TRBD2. CDR1 DFQATT and CDR2 SNEGSKA come from the germline V gene (reference sequence). This CDR3 region has 14 residues. V was clipped by 4 bases and J by 3 bases; unmatched bases: 3. The CDR3 spells CSAIAGAHTGELFF. Written as DNA, the CDR3 is TGCAGTGCTATAGCGGGGGCCCACACCGGGGAGCTGTTTTTT.

The V and J genes are TRBV12-3 or TRBV12-4 and TRBJ1-2, with TRBD1 matching 8 bases. After removal of 5 bases from V and 8 bases from J, the junction contained 7 bases not matched to a gene. The CDR3 consists of 13 residues. The CDR3 is CASSARQGYGYTF. The CDR3 DNA sequence: TGTGCCAGCAGTGCCCGACAGGGGTACGGCTACACCTTC.

The chain recombines TRBV7-2 with TRBJ2-1; D remains unclear. The CDR3 sequence is 14 residues long. Germline loops: CDR1 SGHTA, CDR2 FQGNSA. With 3 bases removed from V and 6 bases from J, the gap between germline ends came to 12 bases. CDR3 DNA sequence: TGTGCCAGCAGCTTGGTAGGGCCACTCAATGAGCAGTTCTTC. Protein sequence: CASSLVGPLNEQFF.

The gene calls are TRBV20-1 and TRBJ2-7; D gene unclear. Germline assignment: CDR1 DFQATT and CDR2 SNEGSKA (reference sequence). V lost 0 bases, J lost 4 bases, and 10 bases lay in between. The CDR3 consists of 13 residues. The CDR3 reads CSARDPSGYEQYF. The DNA of the CDR3 is TGCAGTGCTAGAGATCCCTCTGGGTACGAGCAGTACTTC.

This clonotype was counted a few times. J is TRBJ2-5 and V is TRBV4-1; a possible D gene is TRBD2 (6 bases). The ends were cut back, 1 base at V and 2 bases at J, with 20 bases in the middle. Per germline, CDR1 MGHRA and CDR2 YSYEKL. The CDR3 extends over 18 amino acids. The CDR3 region is CASSQAALPTSLQETQYF. CDR3 coding DNA: TGCGCCAGCAGCCAAGCCGCCCTTCCAACTAGCTTACAAGAGACCCAGTACTTC.

As DNA, the CDR3 is TGTGCCAGCAGCTCCCTAGCGGGGGGCGGACTTTACGAGCAGTACTTC. Its translation: CASSSLAGGGLYEQYF. The J gene is TRBJ2-5, the V gene TRBV11-2, with 11 positions matching TRBD2. Matching the DNA end better, TRBJ2-7 makes the J call doubtful. The CDR3 totals 16 residues. Germline V CDR1 and CDR2: SGHAT, FQNNGV.

This clonotype turned up a few times. The J gene is TRBJ2-6, the V gene TRBV4-3, with a tentative D call TRBD1 (5 bases). From germline, CDR1 is LGHNA and CDR2 YSLEER. The CDR3 is 20 residues long. Trimming took off 0 bases at V and 0 bases at J, with 18 bases between the two ends. The CDR3 loop is CASSQDPARAFFSGANVLTF. The CDR3 DNA follows: TGCGCCAGCAGCCAAGATCCCGCCAGGGCGTTTTTCTCTGGGGCCAACGTCCTGACTTTC.

This sequence joins TRBV20-1 and TRBJ2-7; D might be TRBD2 (7 bases). Germline values: CDR1 DFQATT, CDR2 SNEGSKA (reference sequence). The CDR3 spans 13 residues. V was clipped by 6 bases and J by 5 bases, with 17 bases between them. The CDR3 loop is CSALGGGVNEQYF. The DNA for the CDR3 is TGCAGTGCCCTCGGAGGGGGGGTCAACGAGCAGTACTTC.

The table lists this clonotype with a few counts. CDR3 nucleotides: TGTGCCAGCAGTTGGACAGGGAGGACCTACGAGCAGTACTTC. Protein product: CASSWTGRTYEQYF. The chain uses TRBV12-3 or TRBV12-4 and TRBJ2-7, with 8 positions matching TRBD1. V shed 4 bases, J shed 2 bases, and the junction held 4 bases outside the gene matches. The CDR3 totals 14 residues.

The CDR3 sequence: CASTPRGTGEETQYF. The CDR3, as DNA: TGTGCCAGCACCCCAAGGGGGACAGGGGAAGAGACCCAGTACTTC. This chain links TRBV2 with TRBJ2-5, with 10 bases fitting TRBD1. The CDR3 extends over 15 amino acids. Germline V lookup: CDR1 SNHLY, CDR2 FYNNEI. With 7 bases clipped from V and 3 bases from J, the junction kept 8 bases outside the gene matches.

J is TRBJ1-1 and V is TRBV7-2; tentative D call: TRBD1 (5 bases). V was clipped by 6 bases and J by 2 bases, with 13 bases between them. Per germline, CDR1 SGHTA and CDR2 FQGNSA. The CDR3 consists of 14 residues. The CDR3: CASRPLGVNTEAFF. The CDR3 nucleotides are TGTGCCAGCAGGCCCTTAGGGGTCAACACTGAAGCTTTCTTT.

This clonotype came up a few times. The chain recombines TRBV10-3 with TRBJ2-3, with D perhaps matching TRBD1 or TRBD2 (5 bases each). Germline V gene lookup returns CDR1 ENHRY and CDR2 SYGVKD. CDR3 size: 18 residues. V gave up 7 bases and J gave up 0 bases, with 23 bases separating them. CDR3 nucleotides: TGTGCCATCAAGGGGTTGGTTGGAGCGGACTCTAGCACAGATACGCAGTATTTT. Its translation: CAIKGLVGADSSTDTQYF.

The CDR3 reads CSTRLRDRNEKLFF. The CDR3 DNA follows: TGCAGCACCAGGTTGCGGGATAGAAATGAAAAACTGTTTTTT. The chain couples TRBV20-1 to TRBJ1-4; D is unclear. The length of the CDR3 is 14 residues. Germline V gene lookup returns CDR1 DFQATT and CDR2 SNEGSKA (reference sequence).

This clonotype was found a few times. The chain carries TRBV20-1 and TRBJ2-1, with 13 bases identical to TRBD2. V shed 4 bases, J shed 7 bases, and the junction held 10 bases outside the gene matches. CDR3 length equals 16 residues. Germline CDR1 DFQATT, CDR2 SNEGSKA (reference sequence). CDR3 region: CSANRLPGLAGNEQFF. CDR3 nucleotides: TGCAGTGCTAACCGTCTTCCGGGACTAGCGGGGAATGAGCAGTTCTTC.

This clonotype was picked up many times. This rearrangement joins TRBV6-5 to TRBJ2-7; TRBD1 matches at 8 bases. After removal of 6 bases from V and 3 bases from J, the junction contained 10 bases not matched to a gene. This CDR3 has 15 residues. Germline CDR1 reads MNHEY; CDR2 reads SVGAGI. The CDR3 bases are TGTGCCAGCAGGACCTCCGGGACAGGACACTACGAGCAGTACTTC. Protein product: CASRTSGTGHYEQYF.

This chain joins TRBV2 and TRBJ2-5, with unresolved D. CDR1 is SNHLY and CDR2 is FYNNEI in the germline V gene. V shed 4 bases and J shed 7 bases, with 16 bases lying between them. The CDR3 consists of 14 residues. The CDR3 region has the DNA TGTGCCAGCAGTGCTCGTCCCCCCAAGGGGACCCAGTACTTC. It codes for CASSARPPKGTQYF.

The V and J genes are TRBV12-3 or TRBV12-4 and TRBJ2-1; the D is unclear. The length of the CDR3 is 14 residues. The V and J ends lost 6 bases and 5 bases respectively, with 14 bases between them. CDR3 residues: CASSLSAGDNEQFF. CDR3 coding DNA: TGTGCCAGCAGCCTTTCTGCAGGCGACAATGAGCAGTTCTTC.

This clonotype has just one count. The chain recombines TRBV4-3 with TRBJ1-6; possibly TRBD1 for D (5 bases). Germline CDR1 reads LGHNA; CDR2 reads YSLEER. Deletions cut 1 base from V and 16 bases from J, with 20 bases between. The CDR3 is 15 amino acids. The CDR3 reads CASSQGVGGRRELHF. In DNA form, the CDR3 reads TGCGCCAGCAGCCAAGGCGTCGGGGGACGGCGCGAGCTCCACTTT.

This clonotype was detected a few times. The J gene is TRBJ1-1, the V gene TRBV25-1; D may be TRBD1 (6 bases). The V gene lost 6 bases and the J gene lost 2 bases, with 13 bases spanning the gap. Per germline, CDR1 MGHDK and CDR2 SYGVNS. The CDR3 has 14 residues. For the CDR3, the DNA is TGTGCCAGCAGAGGGGACACGGTAAACACTGAAGCTTTCTTT. Encoded protein: CASRGDTVNTEAFF.

This clonotype was counted only a few times. The chain couples TRBV12-3 or TRBV12-4 to TRBJ1-6, with D hard to call. The CDR3 extends over 12 amino acids. Trimming stripped 5 bases from V and 6 bases from J, with 5 bases between. The DNA of the CDR3 is TGTGCCAGCAGTCACACTAATTCACCCCTCCACTTT. Translating gives CASSHTNSPLHF.

The chain couples TRBV9 to TRBJ2-5; the D gene is possibly TRBD2 (7 bases). Germline assignment: CDR1 SGDLS and CDR2 YYNGEE. V lost 4 bases, J lost 9 bases, and 22 bases lay in between. The CDR3 extends over 15 amino acids. The CDR3 spells CASSSQSGGGEAQYF. For the CDR3, the DNA is TGTGCCAGCAGCTCTCAATCGGGGGGCGGTGAGGCCCAGTACTTC.

CDR3 protein: CASSQAHTDTQYF. CDR3 bases: TGTGCCAGCAGCCAAGCCCACACAGATACGCAGTATTTT. The J gene is TRBJ2-3, the V gene TRBV3-1; D call uncertain. The CDR3 has 13 amino acids. The V end lost 1 base, the J end lost 2 bases, and 4 bases lay between the germline ends. The germline V gene has CDR1 LGHDT and CDR2 YNNKEL (reference sequence).

This rearrangement joins TRBV12-3 or TRBV12-4 to TRBJ2-2; no definite D call. Trimming stripped 5 bases from V and 6 bases from J, with 4 bases between. This CDR3 region has 11 residues. CDR3 region: CASSRSGELFF. CDR3 DNA: TGTGCCAGCAGTAGGTCCGGGGAGCTGTTTTTT.